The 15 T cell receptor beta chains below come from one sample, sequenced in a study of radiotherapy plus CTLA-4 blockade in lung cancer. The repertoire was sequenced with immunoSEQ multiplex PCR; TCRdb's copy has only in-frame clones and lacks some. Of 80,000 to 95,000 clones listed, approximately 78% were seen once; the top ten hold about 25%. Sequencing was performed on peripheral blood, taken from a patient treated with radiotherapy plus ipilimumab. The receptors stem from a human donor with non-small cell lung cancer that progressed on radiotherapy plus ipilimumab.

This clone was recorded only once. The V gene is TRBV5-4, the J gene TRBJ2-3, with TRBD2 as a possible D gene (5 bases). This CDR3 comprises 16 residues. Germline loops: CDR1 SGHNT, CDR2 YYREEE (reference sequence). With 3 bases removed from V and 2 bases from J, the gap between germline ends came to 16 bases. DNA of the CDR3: TGTGCCAGCAGCTACGCTATGACTACCCCCACAGATACGCAGTATTTT. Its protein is CASSYAMTTPTDTQYF. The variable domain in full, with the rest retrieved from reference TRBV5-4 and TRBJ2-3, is ETGVTQSPTHLIKTRGQQVTLRCSSQSGHNTVSWYQQALGQGPQFIFQYYREEENGRGNFPPRFSGLQFPNYSSELNVNALELDDSALYLCASSYAMTTPTDTQYFGPGTRLTVL.

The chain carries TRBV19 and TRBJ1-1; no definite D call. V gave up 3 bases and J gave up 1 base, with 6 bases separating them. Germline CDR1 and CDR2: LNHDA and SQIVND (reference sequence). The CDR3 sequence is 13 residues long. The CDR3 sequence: CASSITQNTEAFF. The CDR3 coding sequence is TGTGCCAGTAGTATTACACAGAACACTGAAGCTTTCTTT.

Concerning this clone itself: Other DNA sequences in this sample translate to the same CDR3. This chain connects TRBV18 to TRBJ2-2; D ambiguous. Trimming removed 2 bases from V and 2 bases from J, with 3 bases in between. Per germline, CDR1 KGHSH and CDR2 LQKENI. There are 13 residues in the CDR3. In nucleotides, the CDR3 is TGTGCCAGCTCACCAAGAAACACCGGGGAGCTGTTTTTT. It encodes CASSPRNTGELFF.

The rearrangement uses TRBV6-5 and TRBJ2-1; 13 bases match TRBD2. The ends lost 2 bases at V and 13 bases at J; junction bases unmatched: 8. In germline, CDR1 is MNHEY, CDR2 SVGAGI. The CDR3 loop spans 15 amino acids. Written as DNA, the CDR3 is TGTGCCAGCAGTTACCCCGGACTAGCGGGAGTATTCCAGTTCTTC. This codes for CASSYPGLAGVFQFF.

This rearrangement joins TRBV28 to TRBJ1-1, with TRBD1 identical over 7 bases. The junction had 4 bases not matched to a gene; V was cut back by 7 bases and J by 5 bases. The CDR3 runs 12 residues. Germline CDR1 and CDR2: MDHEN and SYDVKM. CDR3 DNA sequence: TGTGCCAGCATAAGGGGGCCAACTGAAGCTTTCTTT. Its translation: CASIRGPTEAFF.

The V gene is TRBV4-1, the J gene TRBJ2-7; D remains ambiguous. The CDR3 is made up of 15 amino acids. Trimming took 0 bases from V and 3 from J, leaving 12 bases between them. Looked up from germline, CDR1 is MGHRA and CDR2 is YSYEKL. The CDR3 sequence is CASSQELHGSYEQYF. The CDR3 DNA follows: TGCGCCAGCAGCCAAGAGTTGCACGGAAGCTACGAGCAGTACTTC.

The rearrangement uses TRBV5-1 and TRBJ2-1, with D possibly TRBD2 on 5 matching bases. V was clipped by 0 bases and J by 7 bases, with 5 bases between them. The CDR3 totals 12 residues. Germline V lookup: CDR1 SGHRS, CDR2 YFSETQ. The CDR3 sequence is CASSLGGNEQFF. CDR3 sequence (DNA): TGCGCCAGCAGCTTGGGCGGGAATGAGCAGTTCTTC.

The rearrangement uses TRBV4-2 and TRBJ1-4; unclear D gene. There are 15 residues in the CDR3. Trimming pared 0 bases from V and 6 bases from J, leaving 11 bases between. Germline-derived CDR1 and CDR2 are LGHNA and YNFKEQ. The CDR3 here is CASSQELDGYEKLFF. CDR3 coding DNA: TGTGCCAGCAGCCAAGAACTGGACGGTTATGAAAAACTGTTTTTT.

For the CDR3, the DNA is TGTGCCATCAGTGTGGACGGCCCCTACGAGCAGTACTTC. Amino acids: CAISVDGPYEQYF. The chain uses TRBV10-3 and TRBJ2-7; no clear D gene. The V gene's germline CDR1 is ENHRY and CDR2 SYGVKD. The CDR3 extends over 13 amino acids. The V gene lost 4 bases and the J gene lost 2 bases, with 9 bases spanning the gap.

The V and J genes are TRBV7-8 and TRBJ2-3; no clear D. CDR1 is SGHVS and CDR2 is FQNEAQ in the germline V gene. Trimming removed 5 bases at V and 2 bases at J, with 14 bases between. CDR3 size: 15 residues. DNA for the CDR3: TGTGCCAGCAGCCGGAAACAGCTGTACACAGATACGCAGTATTTT. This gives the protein CASSRKQLYTDTQYF.

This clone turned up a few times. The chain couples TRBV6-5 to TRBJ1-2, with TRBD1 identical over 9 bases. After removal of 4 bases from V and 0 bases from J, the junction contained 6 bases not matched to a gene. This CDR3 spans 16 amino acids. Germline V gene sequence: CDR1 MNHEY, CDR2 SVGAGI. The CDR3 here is CASSSTGGGSNYGYTF. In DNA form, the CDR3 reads TGTGCCAGCAGTTCGACAGGGGGGGGGTCTAACTATGGCTACACCTTC.

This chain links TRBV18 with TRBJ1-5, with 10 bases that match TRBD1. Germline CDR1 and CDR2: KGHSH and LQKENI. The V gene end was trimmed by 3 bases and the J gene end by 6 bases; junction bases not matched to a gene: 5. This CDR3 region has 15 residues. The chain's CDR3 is CASSPGTGVGQPQHF. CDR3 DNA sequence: TGTGCCAGCTCACCCGGGACAGGGGTCGGTCAGCCCCAGCATTTT.

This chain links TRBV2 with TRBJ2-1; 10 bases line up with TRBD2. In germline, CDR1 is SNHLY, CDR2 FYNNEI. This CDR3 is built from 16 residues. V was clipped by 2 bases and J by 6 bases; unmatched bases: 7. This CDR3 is CASSETLAGESNEQFF. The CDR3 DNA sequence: TGTGCCAGCAGTGAAACGCTAGCGGGAGAAAGCAATGAGCAGTTCTTC.

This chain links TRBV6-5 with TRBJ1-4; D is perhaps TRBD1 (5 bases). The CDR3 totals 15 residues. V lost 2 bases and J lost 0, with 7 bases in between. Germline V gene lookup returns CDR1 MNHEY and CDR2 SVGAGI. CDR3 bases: TGTGCCAGCAGTTACGCGGGGGCAACTAATGAAAAACTGTTTTTT. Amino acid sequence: CASSYAGATNEKLFF.

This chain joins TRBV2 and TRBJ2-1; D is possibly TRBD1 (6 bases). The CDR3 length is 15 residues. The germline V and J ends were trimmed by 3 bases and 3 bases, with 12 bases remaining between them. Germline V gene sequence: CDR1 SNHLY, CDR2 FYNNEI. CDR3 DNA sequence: TGTGCCAGCAGTGACAGGGGTTTTGGCTACAATGAGCAGTTCTTC. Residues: CASSDRGFGYNEQFF. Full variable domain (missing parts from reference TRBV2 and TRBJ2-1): EPEVTQTPSHQVTQMGQEVILRCVPISNHLYFYWYRQILGQKVEFLVSFYNNEISEKSEIFDDQFSVERPDGSNFTLKIRSTKLEDSAMYFCASSDRGFGYNEQFFGPGTRLTVL.